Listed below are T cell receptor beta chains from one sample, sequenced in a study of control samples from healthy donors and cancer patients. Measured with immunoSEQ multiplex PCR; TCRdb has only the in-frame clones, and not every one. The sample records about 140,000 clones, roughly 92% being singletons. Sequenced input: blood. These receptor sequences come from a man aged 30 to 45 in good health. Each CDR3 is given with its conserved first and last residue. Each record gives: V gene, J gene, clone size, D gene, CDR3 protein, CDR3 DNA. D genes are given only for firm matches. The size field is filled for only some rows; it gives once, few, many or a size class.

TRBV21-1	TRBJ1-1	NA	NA	CASSNVPRDRGLLGFTEAFF	TGTGCCAGCAGCAACGTACCCCGGGACAGGGGGCTCCTAGGGTTCACTGAAGCTTTCTTT
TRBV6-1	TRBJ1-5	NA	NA	CASSEARRTQHF	TGTGCCAGCAGTGAAGCCCGGCGAACCCAGCATTTT
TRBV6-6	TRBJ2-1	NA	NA	CASTEYNEQFF	TGTGCCAGCACGGAGTACAATGAGCAGTTCTTC
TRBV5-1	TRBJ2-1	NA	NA	CASQIAGSSYNEQFF	TGCGCCAGCCAAATTGCGGGTAGCTCCTACAATGAGCAGTTCTTC
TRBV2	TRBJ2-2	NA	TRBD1	CASSELQGVTGELFF	TGTGCCAGCAGTGAATTACAGGGGGTGACCGGGGAGCTGTTTTTT
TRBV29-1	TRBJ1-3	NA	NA	CSVWGLGGNTIYF	TGCAGCGTTTGGGGTTTAGGTGGAAACACCATATATTTT
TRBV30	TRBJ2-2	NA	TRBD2	CARKGLANTGELFF	TGTGCCCGTAAAGGACTAGCGAACACCGGGGAGCTGTTTTTT
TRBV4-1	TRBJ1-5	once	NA	CVSSQFSNQPQHF	TGCGTCAGCAGCCAATTTAGCAATCAGCCCCAGCATTTT
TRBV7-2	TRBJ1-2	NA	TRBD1	CASSYRGFYGYTF	TGTGCCAGCAGTTACAGGGGTTTCTATGGCTACACCTTC
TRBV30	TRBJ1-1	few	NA	CAWGGSPSRRTVNTEAFF	TGTGCCTGGGGAGGTTCCCCCAGTCGTAGGACGGTGAACACTGAAGCTTTCTTT
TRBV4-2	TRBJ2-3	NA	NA	CASSQLEGAPDTQYF	TGTGCCAGCAGCCAATTGGAGGGGGCGCCGGATACGCAGTATTTT
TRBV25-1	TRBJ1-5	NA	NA	CASSDPSDRSWGNQPQHF	TGTGCCAGCAGTGACCCCTCTGACAGGTCGTGGGGCAATCAGCCCCAGCATTTT
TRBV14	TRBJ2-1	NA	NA	CASSQYPTGKVRLYNEQFF	TGTGCCAGCAGCCAATACCCCACCGGAAAGGTGAGACTCTACAATGAGCAGTTCTTC
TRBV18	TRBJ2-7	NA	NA	CASSLNYEQYF	TGTGCCAGCTCACTGAACTACGAGCAGTACTTC
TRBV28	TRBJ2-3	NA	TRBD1	CASSGTEHTDTQYF	TGTGCCAGCAGTGGGACAGAACACACAGATACGCAGTATTTT
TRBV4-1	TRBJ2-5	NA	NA	CASSQGVQIKETQYF	TGCGCCAGCAGCCAAGGAGTACAAATAAAAGAGACCCAGTACTTC
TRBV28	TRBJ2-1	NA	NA	CASSPGVVYNEQFF	TGTGCCAGCAGCCCGGGAGTGGTCTACAATGAGCAGTTCTTC
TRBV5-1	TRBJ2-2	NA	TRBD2	CASSTLAGNTGELFF	TGCGCCAGCAGCACTCTAGCGGGAAACACCGGGGAGCTGTTTTTT
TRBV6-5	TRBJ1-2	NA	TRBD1	CATRGPYSNYGYTF	TGTGCCACCAGGGGGCCCTACTCTAACTATGGCTACACCTTC
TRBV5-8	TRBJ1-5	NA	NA	CASSRGQQPQHF	TGTGCCAGCAGCCGGGGCCAACAGCCCCAGCATTTT
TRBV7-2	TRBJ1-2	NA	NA	CASSLETGNTGYTF	TGTGCCAGCAGCTTAGAAACAGGGAACACTGGCTACACCTTC
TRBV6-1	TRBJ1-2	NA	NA	CASSESAPGRYLSHGYTF	TGTGCCAGCAGTGAATCTGCCCCCGGCAGGTACCTTAGCCATGGCTACACCTTC
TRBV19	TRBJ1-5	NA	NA	CASNPGAHSNQPQHF	TGTGCCAGTAACCCCGGGGCGCATAGCAATCAGCCCCAGCATTTT
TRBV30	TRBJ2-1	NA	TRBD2	CAWSLRGGIQFF	TGTGCCTGGAGCCTACGGGGGGGGATTCAGTTCTTC
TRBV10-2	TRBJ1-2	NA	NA	CASSENPTERGYTF	TGCGCCAGCAGTGAAAACCCGACCGAAAGAGGCTACACCTTC
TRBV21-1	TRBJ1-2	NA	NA	CASSKALWYREGYTF	TGTGCCAGCAGCAAAGCGCTTTGGTACAGGGAGGGCTACACCTTC
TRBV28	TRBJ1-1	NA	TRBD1	CASSYTGGRTEAFF	TGTGCCAGCAGTTACACAGGGGGCCGGACTGAAGCTTTCTTT
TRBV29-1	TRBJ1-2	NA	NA	CSVRGMGLGDGYTF	TGCAGCGTCCGGGGGATGGGGTTGGGAGATGGCTACACCTTC
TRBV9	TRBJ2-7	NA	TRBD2	CASSDGSGRASYEQYF	TGTGCCAGCAGCGACGGTAGCGGGAGGGCTTCCTACGAGCAGTACTTC
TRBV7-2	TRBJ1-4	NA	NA	CASSPRGGPGRNEKLFF	TGTGCCAGCAGCCCCCGGGGGGGACCAGGGCGTAATGAAAAACTGTTTTTT
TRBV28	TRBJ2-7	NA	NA	CASSFTSRLAYEQYF	TGTGCCAGCAGCTTTACAAGCAGACTAGCCTACGAGCAGTACTTC
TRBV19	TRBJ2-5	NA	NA	CASSIRTPETQYF	TGTGCCAGTAGTATCCGGACACCAGAGACCCAGTACTTC
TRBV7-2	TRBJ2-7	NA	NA	CASRPVTGTPTYEQYF	TGTGCCAGCAGACCGGTTACCGGGACGCCGACCTACGAGCAGTACTTC
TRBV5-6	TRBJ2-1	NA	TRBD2	CASSKTSGHRNEQFF	TGTGCCAGCAGTAAGACTAGCGGCCACCGCAATGAGCAGTTCTTC
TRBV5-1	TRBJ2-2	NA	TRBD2	CASSRRTSGRNTGELFF	TGCGCCAGCAGCAGGAGGACTAGCGGGAGGAACACCGGGGAGCTGTTTTTT
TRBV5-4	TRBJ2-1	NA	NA	CASSLGLYNEQFF	TGTGCCAGCAGCCTAGGACTATACAATGAGCAGTTCTTC
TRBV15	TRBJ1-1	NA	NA	CATSRERGAMTEAFF	TGTGCCACCAGCAGAGAAAGGGGGGCGATGACTGAAGCTTTCTTT
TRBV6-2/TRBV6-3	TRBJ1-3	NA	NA	CASSYGQVGLAGGNTIYF	TGTGCCAGCAGTTACGGGCAGGTCGGCCTCGCCGGGGGAAACACCATATATTTT
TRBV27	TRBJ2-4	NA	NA	CASSPDRVRGEKNIQYF	TGTGCCAGCAGTCCGGACAGGGTTCGGGGGGAAAAAAACATTCAGTACTTC
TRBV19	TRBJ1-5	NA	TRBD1	CASSKGQGENQPQHF	TGTGCCAGTAGTAAGGGACAGGGCGAGAATCAGCCCCAGCATTTT
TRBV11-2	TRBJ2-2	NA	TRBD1	CASSRQGKNTGELFF	TGTGCCAGCAGCAGACAGGGGAAGAACACCGGGGAGCTGTTTTTT
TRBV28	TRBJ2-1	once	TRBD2	CASWSGSSYNEQFF	TGTGCCAGCTGGAGCGGGAGCTCCTACAATGAGCAGTTCTTC
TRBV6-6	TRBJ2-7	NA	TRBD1	CASRTSNRGPSYEQYF	TGTGCCAGCAGGACCTCGAACAGGGGGCCCTCCTACGAGCAGTACTTC
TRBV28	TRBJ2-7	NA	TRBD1	CASTTPGTGSYEQYF	TGTGCCAGCACCACCCCCGGGACAGGATCCTACGAGCAGTACTTC
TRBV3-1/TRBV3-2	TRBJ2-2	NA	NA	CASSQVPSAGELFF	TGTGCCAGCAGCCAAGTACCTAGCGCCGGGGAGCTGTTTTTT
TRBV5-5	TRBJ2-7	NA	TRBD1	CASSWGQHYEQYF	TGTGCCAGCAGCTGGGGACAGCACTACGAGCAGTACTTC